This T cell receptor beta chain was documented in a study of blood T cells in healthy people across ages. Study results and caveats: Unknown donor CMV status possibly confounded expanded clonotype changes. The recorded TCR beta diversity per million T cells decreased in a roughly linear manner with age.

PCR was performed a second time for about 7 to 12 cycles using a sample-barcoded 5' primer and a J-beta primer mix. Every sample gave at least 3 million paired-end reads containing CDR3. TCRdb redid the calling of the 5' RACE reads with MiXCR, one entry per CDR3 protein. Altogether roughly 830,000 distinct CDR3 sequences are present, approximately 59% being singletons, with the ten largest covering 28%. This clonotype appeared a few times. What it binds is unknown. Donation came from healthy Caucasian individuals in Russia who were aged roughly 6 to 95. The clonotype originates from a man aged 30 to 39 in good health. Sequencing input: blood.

The CDR3 here is CSVKYSYGYTF. In nucleotides, the CDR3 is TGCAGCGTTAAGTACAGTTATGGCTACACCTTC. This sequence joins TRBV29-1 and TRBJ1-2; unclear D gene. This CDR3 has 11 amino acids. From germline, CDR1 is SQVTM and CDR2 ANQGSEA. V lost 5 bases and J 5 bases, leaving 9 bases between the germline ends.